Presented here are 21 T cell receptor beta chains from one specimen sequenced in a study of cytomegalovirus exposure and HLA in healthy donors. PCR involved 60 Vbeta and 13 Jbeta primers. TCRdb keeps only in-frame clones here, not all; method: immunoSEQ multiplex PCR. Of roughly 77,000 clones detected, under 70% appear once; the ten largest clones hold 5.5% to 8%. Source material: PBMCs. Source of these receptors: a woman in her fifties or sixties in good health and CMV-seropositive.

In nucleotides, the CDR3 is TGTGCCTGGATCAATTACGGTGGCTACACCTTC. Translation: CAWINYGGYTF. The chain links TRBV30 to TRBJ1-2; D uncertain. CDR1 and CDR2 (germline): GTSNPN, SVGIG (reference sequence). CDR3 length: 11 amino acids. The V and J ends lost 4 bases and 7 bases respectively, with 10 bases between them.

V and J are TRBV15 and TRBJ1-5; tentative D call: TRBD1 (5 bases). The germline V gene has CDR1 LNHNV and CDR2 YYDKDF (reference sequence). CDR3 length equals 15 residues. Trimming removed 4 bases at V and 3 bases at J, with 13 bases between. Here the CDR3 reads CATSTRGNSNQPQHF. DNA of the CDR3: TGTGCCACCAGCACTCGGGGGAACTCCAATCAGCCCCAGCATTTT.

This rearrangement joins TRBV30 to TRBJ1-1; D is unresolved. V gave up 5 bases and J gave up 0 bases, with 7 bases separating them. Germline CDR1 GTSNPN, CDR2 SVGIG (reference sequence). This CDR3 is built from 12 residues. The DNA of the CDR3 is TGTGCCTGGGGGCAGATGAACACTGAAGCTTTCTTT. Encoded protein: CAWGQMNTEAFF.

The rearrangement links TRBV27 to TRBJ2-3; D perhaps matches TRBD2 (5 bases). CDR3 length: 14 amino acids. The V and J ends lost 5 bases and 6 bases respectively, with 15 bases between them. Germline V CDR1 and CDR2: MNHEY, SMNVEV (reference sequence). The CDR3 bases are TGTGCCAGCAGTCCTCCCCCGGGATGGGATACGCAGTATTTT. Translating gives CASSPPPGWDTQYF.

The chain links TRBV6-6 to TRBJ2-7; weak D call: TRBD1 (5 bases). This CDR3 is built from 12 residues. CDR1 and CDR2 (germline): MNHNY, SVGAGI (reference sequence). The ends were cut back, 2 bases at V and 6 bases at J, with 8 bases in the middle. The CDR3 sequence: CASSYTGAEQYV. The CDR3 nucleotides are TGTGCCAGCAGTTACACAGGCGCCGAGCAGTACGTC.

The chain joins TRBV5-1 to TRBJ2-3; D might be TRBD1 (6 bases). Trimming pared 0 bases from V and 2 bases from J, leaving 10 bases between. Germline CDR1 and CDR2: SGHRS and YFSETQ. This CDR3 is built from 15 residues. In nucleotides, the CDR3 is TGCGCCAGCAGCTTGGGACAGGTAGCCACAGATACGCAGTATTTT. Translating gives CASSLGQVATDTQYF.

This chain connects TRBV5-1 to TRBJ1-2; D remains ambiguous. The germline gives CDR1 SGHRS, CDR2 YFSETQ. The CDR3 length is 14 residues. V lost 1 base, J lost 0 bases, and 7 bases lay in between. In DNA form, the CDR3 reads TGCGCCAGCAGCTTGTCGGTATCTAACTATGGCTACACCTTC. It codes for CASSLSVSNYGYTF.

This chain joins TRBV4-2 and TRBJ2-7; weak D call: TRBD1 (5 bases). Germline V gene sequence: CDR1 LGHNA, CDR2 YNFKEQ. CDR3 length equals 14 residues. Trimming removed 0 bases from V and 3 bases from J, with 9 bases in between. The CDR3 coding sequence is TGTGCCAGCAGCCAAGATCAGGGCAGCTACGAGCAGTACTTC. Its translation is CASSQDQGSYEQYF.

This sequence joins TRBV28 and TRBJ1-1, with D maybe TRBD1 (6 bases). The V gene's germline CDR1 is MDHEN and CDR2 SYDVKM. Trimming pared 10 bases from V and 12 bases from J, leaving 18 bases between. The CDR3 runs to 11 residues. The CDR3 DNA is TGTGCCACTGGGGGGGGGCTGGGAACTTTCTTT. Translating it yields CATGGGLGTFF. Complete variable domain (other parts from reference TRBV28 and TRBJ1-1): DVKVTQSSRYLVKRTGEKVFLECVQDMDHENMFWYRQDPGLGLRLIYFSYDVKMKEKGDIPEGYSVSREKKERFSLILESASTNQTSMYLCATGGGLGTFFGQGTRLTVV.

A few counts support this clone. The chain couples TRBV5-6 to TRBJ2-7; 11 positions match TRBD1. There are 12 residues in the CDR3. The germline V gene has CDR1 SGHDT and CDR2 YYEEEE. The junction had 4 bases not matched to a gene; V was cut back by 4 bases and J by 10 bases. CDR3 amino acids: CASSPGQGGQYV. In DNA, the CDR3 is TGTGCCAGCAGCCCGGGACAGGGGGGCCAGTACGTC.

This clone was found a few times. CDR3 sequence: CASSIAPGSADTQYF. CDR3 DNA sequence: TGTGCCAGTAGTATAGCCCCCGGGTCTGCAGATACGCAGTATTTT. The rearrangement uses TRBV19 and TRBJ2-3; no definite D call. There are 15 residues in the CDR3. CDR1 LNHDA and CDR2 SQIVND come from the germline V gene (reference sequence). V lost 1 base and J 4 bases, leaving 12 bases between the germline ends.

The J gene is TRBJ2-1, the V gene TRBV27; 9 nucleotides line up with TRBD1. CDR1 MNHEY and CDR2 SMNVEV come from the germline V gene (reference sequence). The CDR3 consists of 14 residues. The J segment lost 9 bases and the V segment lost 3 bases, leaving 6 bases of the junction unmatched. The CDR3 sequence is CASSFGTGFGEQFF. The DNA for the CDR3 is TGTGCCAGCAGTTTTGGGACAGGGTTCGGTGAGCAGTTCTTC.

The rearrangement joins TRBV7-8 to TRBJ2-7; the match to TRBD1 covers 8 bases. V was pared by 1 base and J by 6 bases, with 2 bases of the junction left unmatched. Per the germline V gene, CDR1 is SGHVS and CDR2 is FQNEAQ. CDR3 length equals 13 residues. CDR3 loop: CASSLGQGPEQYV. The CDR3 nucleotides are TGTGCCAGCAGCTTAGGACAGGGGCCCGAGCAGTACGTC.

The rearrangement uses TRBV19 and TRBJ2-5; a possible D gene is TRBD1 (6 bases). The J call is doubtful: the DNA matches TRBJ2-7 better. In germline, CDR1 is LNHDA, CDR2 SQIVND (reference sequence). This CDR3 is built from 14 residues. The CDR3 nucleotides are TGTGCCAGTAGTATTGTAGGGGGTGGCTACGAGCAGTACTTC. Protein product: CASSIVGGGYEQYF.

This clone was counted once. The chain uses TRBV7-3 and TRBJ2-2; the match to TRBD2 covers 9 bases. The CDR3 extends over 17 amino acids. J gave up 1 base and V 0 bases, and 3 bases lay outside the gene matches. CDR1 is SGHTA and CDR2 is FQGTGA in the germline V gene. DNA of the CDR3: TGTGCCAGCAGCTTAACCTCAGCGGGGGGGAACACCGGGGAGCTGTTTTTT. This encodes CASSLTSAGGNTGELFF.

This clone turned up a few times. This sequence joins TRBV6-5 and TRBJ2-7, with TRBD1 matching over 8 bases. J gave up 11 bases and V 5 bases, and 11 bases lay outside the gene matches. The germline V gene has CDR1 MNHEY and CDR2 SVGAGI. This CDR3 has 13 residues. CDR3 coding DNA: TGTGCCAGCAGTACCGGACAGGGCCGGATTGAGTACTTC. Protein product: CASSTGQGRIEYF.

The V gene is TRBV5-1, the J gene TRBJ1-1; D is perhaps TRBD1 (6 bases). Germline V lookup: CDR1 SGHRS, CDR2 YFSETQ. Trimming removed 7 bases from V and 1 base from J, with 11 bases in between. The CDR3 has 13 residues. The CDR3 bases are TGCGCCAGCCGGGCACAGGGGAACACTGAAGCTTTCTTT. Translation gives CASRAQGNTEAFF.

The V call is TRBV4-1, the J call TRBJ1-4; D gene uncertain. V shed 2 bases and J shed 0 bases, with 10 bases lying between them. Germline lookup yields CDR1 MGHRA and CDR2 YSYEKL. This CDR3 comprises 16 residues. The DNA of the CDR3 is TGCGCCAGCAGCCAACTGGCGGTTTCAACTAATGAAAAACTGTTTTTT. Its protein is CASSQLAVSTNEKLFF.

The chain couples TRBV27 to TRBJ1-2; weak D call: TRBD1 (6 bases). Trimming pared 7 bases from V and 5 bases from J, leaving 20 bases between. The CDR3 contains 15 residues. CDR1 is MNHEY and CDR2 is SMNVEV in the germline V gene (reference sequence). Written as DNA, the CDR3 is TGTGCCAGCACCAGTGGTCCGACGGGGACATATGGCTACACCTTC. Amino acids: CASTSGPTGTYGYTF.

This clone showed up just a few times. The rearrangement links TRBV7-9 to TRBJ1-5; TRBD1 is a possible D gene (6 bases). The germline gives CDR1 SEHNR, CDR2 FQNEAQ (reference sequence). The ends were cut back, 4 bases at V and 5 bases at J, with 9 bases in the middle. There are 13 residues in the CDR3. DNA of the CDR3: TGTGCCAGCAGCTGGGCAGGGGATCAGCCCCAGCATTTT. Translated, it gives CASSWAGDQPQHF.

This chain joins TRBV7-3 and TRBJ2-1; D gene unclear. The CDR3 extends over 13 amino acids. The V end was cut by 4 bases, the J end by 4 bases, with 8 bases between. Looked up from germline, CDR1 is SGHTA and CDR2 is FQGTGA. The CDR3 DNA follows: TGTGCCAGCAGCTCCCCCAATTACAATGAGCAGTTCTTC. It codes for CASSSPNYNEQFF.